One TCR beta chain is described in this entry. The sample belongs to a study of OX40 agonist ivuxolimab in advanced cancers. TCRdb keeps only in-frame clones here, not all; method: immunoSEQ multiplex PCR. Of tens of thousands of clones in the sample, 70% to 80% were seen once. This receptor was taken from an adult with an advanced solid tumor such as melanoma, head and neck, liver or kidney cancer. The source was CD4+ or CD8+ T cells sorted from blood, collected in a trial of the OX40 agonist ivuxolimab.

The CDR3 DNA reads as TGTGCCAGCAGTGACTCGAGGTTGTGGAGGAGCAATCAGCCCCAGCATTTT. Amino acid sequence: CASSDSRLWRSNQPQHF. The chain carries TRBV6-4 and TRBJ1-5; no clear D. The CDR3 extends over 17 amino acids. The V gene lost 0 bases and the J gene lost 1 base, with 13 bases spanning the gap. The germline gives CDR1 MRHNA, CDR2 SNTAGT.